The 13 T cell receptor beta chains reported below all come from one sample, sequenced in a study of blood T cell repertoires in COVID-19. Repertoires were generated with immunoSEQ multiplex PCR, while TCRdb's copy carries only in-frame clones and drops some. This table holds about 150,000 clones, about 82% found once. Sequenced: peripheral blood. These receptors were taken from a woman aged 80 or over with COVID-19, enrolled during active disease.

V is TRBV7-2 and J is TRBJ2-7; D gene uncertain. Trimming pared 1 base from V and 2 bases from J, leaving 9 bases between. CDR3 length equals 14 residues. The germline V gene encodes CDR1 SGHTA and CDR2 FQGNSA. Here the CDR3 DNA reads TGTGCCAGCAGCTTAGATGCTGGAGCCTACGAGCAGTACTTC. It is translated as CASSLDAGAYEQYF. The full variable domain, with the rest looked up from reference TRBV7-2 and TRBJ2-7, is GAGVSQSPSNKVTEKGKDVELRCDPISGHTALYWYRQSLGQGLEFLIYFQGNSAPDKSGLPSDRFSAERTGGSVSTLTIQRTQQEDSAVYLCASSLDAGAYEQYFGPGTRLTVT.

This chain joins TRBV9 and TRBJ1-2; the match to TRBD1 covers 7 bases. Losses at the gene ends were 4 bases for V and 5 bases for J; bases not matched to a gene: 5. The CDR3 has 13 amino acids. The germline V gene encodes CDR1 SGDLS and CDR2 YYNGEE. The CDR3: CASSSPGGYGYTF. As DNA, the CDR3 is TGTGCCAGCAGCTCCCCAGGGGGGTATGGCTACACCTTC.

V is TRBV4-1 and J is TRBJ1-5, with 8 bases fitting TRBD1. The V segment lost 7 bases and the J segment 7 bases; nucleotides outside the gene matches: 9. Germline CDR1 reads MGHRA; CDR2 reads YSYEKL. The CDR3 spans 14 residues. In DNA form, the CDR3 reads TGCGCCAGCACCGCCGACAGGGGTACCCAGCCCCAGCATTTT. This gives the protein CASTADRGTQPQHF.

The chain uses TRBV18 and TRBJ1-1; 7 bases are a match to TRBD1. Germline V gene sequence: CDR1 KGHSH, CDR2 LQKENI. CDR3 length equals 14 residues. V was pared by 4 bases and J by 4 bases, with 6 bases of the junction left unmatched. The CDR3 sequence: CASSLQGGGTEAFF. The CDR3 coding sequence is TGTGCCAGCTCACTTCAGGGGGGCGGCACTGAAGCTTTCTTT.

CDR3 protein: CASSMVRDRTNEQFF. For the CDR3, the DNA is TGTGCCAGTAGTATGGTAAGGGACAGGACCAATGAGCAGTTCTTC. This chain joins TRBV19 and TRBJ2-1; 8 positions agree with TRBD1. The CDR3 runs 15 residues. The germline CDR1 and CDR2 sequences are LNHDA and SQIVND (reference sequence). Trimming removed 3 bases from V and 6 bases from J; junction bases left unmatched: 7. The entire variable domain, with the rest obtained from reference TRBV19 and TRBJ2-1, is as follows: DGGITQSPKYLFRKEGQNVTLSCEQNLNHDAMYWYRQDPGQGLRLIYYSQIVNDFQKGDIAEGYSVSREKKESFPLTVTSAQKNPTAFYLCASSMVRDRTNEQFFGPGTRLTVL.

The chain is built from TRBV5-4 and TRBJ1-2, with TRBD1 matching 7 bases. The germline gives CDR1 SGHNT, CDR2 YYREEE (reference sequence). CDR3 length: 15 residues. The V and J ends lost 5 bases and 0 bases, in that order; junction bases with no gene match: 7. Here the CDR3 reads CASRDQTGTNYGYTF. CDR3 nucleotide sequence: TGTGCCAGCAGGGACCAGACAGGGACTAACTATGGCTACACCTTC.

The chain carries TRBV6-6 and TRBJ1-2, with D possibly TRBD1 on 5 matching bases. The CDR3 length is 12 residues. Germline CDR1 reads MNHNY; CDR2 reads SVGAGI (reference sequence). The V gene lost 9 bases and the J gene lost 11 bases, with 19 bases spanning the gap. CDR3 nucleotide sequence: TGTGCCAGTGGGGCTATTCAGGTGGGGTACACCTTC. Encoded protein: CASGAIQVGYTF.

The V gene is TRBV7-9, the J gene TRBJ1-5; D unresolved. The V end lost 1 base, the J end lost 3 bases, and 7 bases lay between the germline ends. Germline V gives CDR1 SEHNR, CDR2 FQNEAQ (reference sequence). This CDR3 is built from 14 residues. The CDR3: CASSLDGSNQPQHF. CDR3 sequence (DNA): TGTGCCAGCAGCTTAGACGGGTCCAATCAGCCCCAGCATTTT.

V and J are TRBV2 and TRBJ2-1; TRBD1 agrees at 9 bases. The CDR3 covers 15 residues. Germline CDR1 SNHLY, CDR2 FYNNEI. V lost 6 bases to trimming and J lost 2 bases; unmatched junction nucleotides: 5. The CDR3 DNA reads as TGTGCCAGCAGCGTCGGACAGGGGCCCTACAATGAGCAGTTCTTC. This sequence encodes CASSVGQGPYNEQFF.

This clone was picked up many times. This chain connects TRBV5-4 to TRBJ2-3; the D gene is possibly TRBD2 (5 bases). V was trimmed by 4 bases and J by 1 base, leaving 16 bases between them. The CDR3 is 16 amino acids. The germline gives CDR1 SGHNT, CDR2 YYREEE (reference sequence). The CDR3 loop is CASSPPGKGGTDTQYF. The CDR3 DNA reads TGTGCCAGCAGCCCCCCGGGGAAGGGTGGCACAGATACGCAGTATTTT.

There are a few counts of this clone. The chain joins TRBV3-1 (or the pseudogene TRBV3-2) to TRBJ1-1, with unresolved D. CDR1 LGHDT and CDR2 YNNKEL come from the germline V gene (reference sequence). The CDR3 has 13 amino acids. The V gene lost 0 bases and the J gene lost 7 bases, with 9 bases spanning the gap. CDR3: CASSQDTRGEAFF. CDR3 nucleotide sequence: TGTGCCAGCAGCCAAGACACGCGGGGTGAAGCTTTCTTT.

The chain carries TRBV5-1 and TRBJ1-1; possible D gene TRBD1, 5 bases. This CDR3 has 13 amino acids. V was trimmed by 4 bases and J by 10 bases, leaving 17 bases between them. The germline CDR1 and CDR2 sequences are SGHRS and YFSETQ. CDR3 loop: CASSAQDPGGAFF. In nucleotides, the CDR3 is TGCGCCAGCAGCGCACAGGACCCAGGTGGAGCTTTCTTT.

This clone was observed a handful of times. The chain couples TRBV19 to TRBJ2-1, with D tentatively TRBD1 (6 bases). The V end was cut by 6 bases, the J end by 2 bases, with 14 bases between. Germline loops: CDR1 LNHDA, CDR2 SQIVND (reference sequence). The CDR3 totals 15 residues. The CDR3, as DNA: TGTGCCAGTAGGACACCAGGGGACACCTACAATGAGCAGTTCTTC. It is translated as CASRTPGDTYNEQFF. The whole variable domain, remainder taken from reference TRBV19 and TRBJ2-1, is DGGITQSPKYLFRKEGQNVTLSCEQNLNHDAMYWYRQDPGQGLRLIYYSQIVNDFQKGDIAEGYSVSREKKESFPLTVTSAQKNPTAFYLCASRTPGDTYNEQFFGPGTRLTVL.